One and the same sample provided the 30 T cell receptor beta chains below, sequenced in a study of blood T cell repertoires in COVID-19. Some clones are missing from TCRdb's copy, which holds only in-frame ones; the method was immunoSEQ multiplex PCR. The profile shows fewer than 350,000 clones, under 95% of them singletons. The sample comprised PBMCs or T cells enriched from blood (not recorded which). These receptors all stem from a woman in her forties with acute COVID-19.

J is TRBJ1-5 and V is TRBV19; D is unresolved. With 3 bases removed from V and 1 base from J, the gap between germline ends came to 4 bases. This CDR3 is built from 13 residues. Germline CDR1 LNHDA, CDR2 SQIVND (reference sequence). The CDR3 coding sequence is TGTGCCAGTAGTATTTCGAGCAATCAGCCCCAGCATTTT. Its translation is CASSISSNQPQHF.

The V and J genes are TRBV5-5 and TRBJ1-2; 7 nucleotides align to TRBD1. CDR1 is SGHKS and CDR2 is YYEKEE in the germline V gene (reference sequence). The CDR3 sequence is 14 residues long. V lost 0 bases and J lost 3; bases outside the gene matches: 2. CDR3 DNA: TGTGCCAGCAGCTTGGGACAGGGCTACTATGGCTACACCTTC. It specifies CASSLGQGYYGYTF.

The J gene is TRBJ2-1, the V gene TRBV24-1, with TRBD1 matching 7 bases. From germline, CDR1 is KGHDR and CDR2 SFDVKD. This CDR3 comprises 16 residues. With 4 bases clipped from V and 10 bases from J, the junction kept 15 bases outside the gene matches. In DNA, the CDR3 is TGTGCCACCAGTGACTACCCCGACAGGGCACCCGGCGAGCAGTTCTTC. It encodes CATSDYPDRAPGEQFF.

The table lists this clone with a count of one. V usage is TRBV7-9 and J usage is TRBJ2-1; 12 nucleotides agree with TRBD1. This CDR3 is 16 amino acids long. J gave up 8 bases and V 6 bases, and 11 bases lay outside the gene matches. In germline, CDR1 is SEHNR, CDR2 FQNEAQ (reference sequence). The CDR3 here is CASSRTGTGGLDEQFF. As DNA, the CDR3 is TGTGCCAGCAGTCGTACCGGGACAGGGGGCCTCGATGAGCAGTTCTTC.

The chain carries TRBV15 and TRBJ1-5, with D perhaps matching TRBD1 (5 bases). This CDR3 has 18 amino acids. The V end was cut by 0 bases, the J end by 2 bases, with 17 bases between. The germline V gene encodes CDR1 LNHNV and CDR2 YYDKDF (reference sequence). CDR3 nucleotides: TGTGCCACCAGCAGAGATATAAGGGGCAGAGAACGCAATCAGCCCCAGCATTTT. Its protein is CATSRDIRGRERNQPQHF.

The chain uses TRBV7-9 and TRBJ2-5; TRBD2 agrees at 9 bases. CDR1 is SEHNR and CDR2 is FQNEAQ in the germline V gene (reference sequence). J lost 4 bases, V lost 4 bases, and 10 bases had no gene match. The CDR3 contains 16 residues. Here the CDR3 DNA reads TGTGCCAGCAGCTCTGGAGTAGCGGGAGTGGGAGAGACCCAGTACTTC. Translating it yields CASSSGVAGVGETQYF.

The rearrangement links TRBV5-1 to TRBJ1-6, with 7 bases fitting TRBD1. Trimming took 4 bases from V and 7 from J; bases not matched to a gene: 5. The germline V gene has CDR1 SGHRS and CDR2 YFSETQ. The CDR3 spans 14 residues. This CDR3 is CASSGGGANSPLHF. The CDR3 DNA sequence: TGCGCCAGCAGCGGAGGGGGCGCGAATTCACCCCTCCACTTT.

In this sample, this clone turned up a few times. The chain employs TRBV5-4 and TRBJ2-7, with 8 bases identical to TRBD2. The CDR3 is made up of 13 amino acids. Germline CDR1 SGHNT, CDR2 YYREEE (reference sequence). V gave up 3 bases and J gave up 4 bases; unmatched junction bases: 3. CDR3 in amino acids: CASSSGTSYEQYF. The CDR3 region has the DNA TGTGCCAGCAGCTCCGGGACTAGTTACGAGCAGTACTTC.

The V call is TRBV19, the J call TRBJ1-2, with 7 nucleotides matching TRBD1. CDR3 length: 15 amino acids. J gave up 5 bases and V 6 bases, and 12 bases lay outside the gene matches. Germline CDR1 is LNHDA and CDR2 is SQIVND (reference sequence). CDR3 amino acids: CASSAPAGTAYGYTF. The CDR3 nucleotides are TGTGCCAGTAGCGCCCCGGCCGGGACAGCGTATGGCTACACCTTC.

V and J are TRBV7-9 and TRBJ1-1; D is undetermined. The CDR3 is made up of 14 amino acids. Trimming pared 3 bases from V and 1 base from J, leaving 9 bases between. Germline CDR1 and CDR2: SEHNR and FQNEAQ (reference sequence). Written as DNA, the CDR3 is TGTGCCAGCAGCTTGGGCTCAGAGAACACTGAAGCTTTCTTT. This sequence encodes CASSLGSENTEAFF.

This chain joins TRBV5-5 and TRBJ1-5; possibly TRBD1 for D (5 bases). Germline CDR1 and CDR2: SGHKS and YYEKEE (reference sequence). V lost 1 base and J lost 3, with 11 bases in between. The CDR3 contains 15 residues. This chain's CDR3 is CASSLTGHDNQPQHF. CDR3 bases: TGTGCCAGCAGCTTGACCGGACACGACAATCAGCCCCAGCATTTT.

The chain couples TRBV7-9 to TRBJ1-4; no definite D call. The CDR3 has 15 residues. Germline V gene data show CDR1 as SEHNR and CDR2 as FQNEAQ (reference sequence). V dropped 5 bases and J dropped 6 bases, with 16 bases sitting between them. The CDR3 nucleotides are TGTGCCAGCAGCCCCCAGGCGACCGGGGATGAAAAACTGTTTTTT. This gives the protein CASSPQATGDEKLFF. The full variable domain, in which reference TRBV7-9 and TRBJ1-4 provide the parts outside the CDR3, is DTGVSQNPRHKITKRGQNVTFRCDPISEHNRLYWYRQTLGQGPEFLTYFQNEAQLEKSRLLSDRFSAERPKGSFSTLEIQRTEQGDSAMYLCASSPQATGDEKLFFGSGTQLSVL.

V usage is TRBV2 and J usage is TRBJ2-1; 10 nucleotides line up with TRBD2. Trimming cost V 6 bases and J 5 bases; bases outside gene matches: 4. This CDR3 spans 14 amino acids. The germline gives CDR1 SNHLY, CDR2 FYNNEI. CDR3 loop: CASSTSGTNNEQFF. DNA for the CDR3: TGTGCCAGCAGCACTAGCGGGACCAACAATGAGCAGTTCTTC.

The CDR3 DNA sequence: TGTGCCATCAGTGGGAGGGACAGCCGAAGGGAAGCTTTCTTT. As protein: CAISGRDSRREAFF. This sequence joins TRBV10-3 and TRBJ1-1, with TRBD1 matching over 7 bases. From germline, CDR1 is ENHRY and CDR2 SYGVKD. This CDR3 is built from 14 residues. The V gene end was trimmed by 4 bases and the J gene end by 8 bases; junction bases not matched to a gene: 10.

This chain uses TRBV19 with TRBJ1-6, with TRBD1 matching over 9 bases. From germline, CDR1 is LNHDA and CDR2 SQIVND (reference sequence). J was trimmed by 5 bases and V by 4 bases; bases with no gene match: 18. The CDR3 extends over 20 amino acids. CDR3 nucleotide sequence: TGTGCCAGTAGTAACGGGGGGGACAGGGTACTATTGGGAAATAATTCACCCCTCCACTTT. Its translation: CASSNGGDRVLLGNNSPLHF.

This clone was observed a single time. The chain uses TRBV2 and TRBJ1-1; possible D gene TRBD1, 6 bases. The V gene's germline CDR1 is SNHLY and CDR2 FYNNEI. The V end was cut by 7 bases, the J end by 2 bases, with 14 bases between. The CDR3 is 14 residues long. DNA of the CDR3: TGTGCCAGCATTAAGGACAGCCCAAACACTGAAGCTTTCTTT. It yields the protein CASIKDSPNTEAFF.

This clone was counted a single time. The V and J genes are TRBV19 and TRBJ1-1, with TRBD1 as a possible D gene (5 bases). V was pared by 5 bases and J by 0 bases, with 16 bases between. The CDR3 is made up of 16 amino acids. CDR1 and CDR2 from the germline V gene are LNHDA and SQIVND (reference sequence). CDR3 nucleotide sequence: TGTGCCAGTAGTGAAACAGGAGAAAAAATGAACACTGAAGCTTTCTTT. Translated, it gives CASSETGEKMNTEAFF.

This chain links TRBV4-1 with TRBJ1-5; D is undetermined. Trimming shortened V by 4 bases and J by 0 bases, and 19 bases separated the two germline ends. The CDR3 extends over 18 amino acids. CDR1 and CDR2 (germline): MGHRA, YSYEKL. Here the CDR3 reads CASSRGPGLFFSNQPQHF. The CDR3, as DNA: TGCGCCAGCAGCCGAGGGCCTGGCCTTTTTTTTAGCAATCAGCCCCAGCATTTT.

The chain links TRBV11-3 to TRBJ2-7, with D uncertain. Trimming took 5 bases from V and 3 from J, leaving 14 bases between them. This CDR3 is 14 amino acids long. Looked up from germline, CDR1 is SGHNT and CDR2 is YENEEA. The CDR3 spells CASSHHSAIYEQYF. CDR3 in DNA: TGTGCCAGCAGCCACCACTCAGCGATCTACGAGCAGTACTTC. The variable domain in full, completed from reference TRBV11-3 and TRBJ2-7, reads EAGVVQSPRYKIIEKKQPVAFWCNPISGHNTLYWYLQNLGQGPELLIRYENEEAVDDSQLPKDRFSAERLKGVDSTLKIQPAELGDSAVYLCASSHHSAIYEQYFGPGTRLTVT.

This clone was counted once. The V call is TRBV7-2, the J call TRBJ1-2; 9 bases line up with TRBD1. J lost 4 bases, V lost 5 bases, and 8 bases had no gene match. This CDR3 is built from 15 residues. Germline V gene sequence: CDR1 SGHTA, CDR2 FQGNSA. The CDR3 sequence: CASSETGGTGYGYTF. The CDR3 nucleotides read TGTGCCAGCAGCGAAACAGGGGGCACAGGCTATGGCTACACCTTC.

The V gene is TRBV18, the J gene TRBJ2-2, with no clear D. The CDR3 length is 17 residues. Trimming pared 3 bases from V and 0 bases from J, leaving 14 bases between. The germline V gene has CDR1 KGHSH and CDR2 LQKENI. CDR3 sequence (DNA): TGTGCCAGCTCACCCCGGCCAAGTCGGGCGAACACCGGGGAGCTGTTTTTT. As protein: CASSPRPSRANTGELFF.

This chain joins TRBV6-5 and TRBJ1-1; D is possibly TRBD1 (6 bases). Trimming shortened V by 6 bases and J by 3 bases, and 14 bases separated the two germline ends. CDR3 length: 14 amino acids. Germline V gene lookup returns CDR1 MNHEY and CDR2 SVGAGI. The CDR3, as DNA: TGTGCCAGCAGCCCCAGGGGAGGGGACACTGAAGCTTTCTTT. Protein sequence: CASSPRGGDTEAFF.

The gene calls are TRBV18 and TRBJ1-1; D unclear. The CDR3 spans 14 residues. The V and J ends lost 0 bases and 3 bases respectively, with 8 bases between them. Germline CDR1 is KGHSH and CDR2 is LQKENI. CDR3 region: CASSPPWRDTEAFF. CDR3 sequence (DNA): TGTGCCAGCTCACCACCGTGGAGGGACACTGAAGCTTTCTTT.

The count of this clone is one. V gene TRBV30 combines with J gene TRBJ1-6; 10 bases are shared with TRBD1. The V segment lost 3 bases and the J segment 9 bases; nucleotides outside the gene matches: 2. The V gene's germline CDR1 is GTSNPN and CDR2 SVGIG (reference sequence). This CDR3 is built from 13 residues. The CDR3 sequence is CAWSRTGGSPLHF. For the CDR3, the DNA is TGTGCCTGGAGCAGGACAGGGGGTTCACCCCTCCACTTT.

The rearrangement links TRBV19 to TRBJ2-1, with D tentatively TRBD2 (6 bases). The germline V gene has CDR1 LNHDA and CDR2 SQIVND (reference sequence). The CDR3 loop spans 14 amino acids. V lost 3 bases to trimming and J lost 1 base, with 7 bases between them. DNA of the CDR3: TGTGCCAGTAGTATGGAGGGATCCTACAATGAGCAGTTCTTC. This encodes CASSMEGSYNEQFF. Based on the CDR3 plus reference TRBV19 and TRBJ2-1, the full variable domain is DGGITQSPKYLFRKEGQNVTLSCEQNLNHDAMYWYRQDPGQGLRLIYYSQIVNDFQKGDIAEGYSVSREKKESFPLTVTSAQKNPTAFYLCASSMEGSYNEQFFGPGTRLTVL.

This rearrangement joins TRBV7-9 to TRBJ1-1; TRBD1 is a possible D gene (5 bases). Germline V lookup: CDR1 SEHNR, CDR2 FQNEAQ (reference sequence). The CDR3 covers 15 residues. The V end lost 1 base, the J end lost 1 base, and 10 bases lay between the germline ends. Here the CDR3 reads CASSLEGKGNTEAFF. In DNA, the CDR3 is TGTGCCAGCAGCTTAGAGGGGAAGGGGAACACTGAAGCTTTCTTT.

This clone came up a few times. The chain employs TRBV5-1 and TRBJ2-7; TRBD2 might be the D (6 bases). The CDR3 has 15 residues. Germline CDR1 SGHRS, CDR2 YFSETQ. Deletions cut 0 bases from V and 4 bases from J, with 14 bases between. The CDR3 DNA reads as TGCGCCAGCAGCTTGGGCGCGGGGACTGGATACGAGCAGTACTTC. It translates to CASSLGAGTGYEQYF.

This clone was seen just once. V and J are TRBV10-2 and TRBJ2-7, with 9 nucleotides matching TRBD1. This CDR3 has 13 amino acids. The germline V gene encodes CDR1 WSHSY and CDR2 SAAADI. The J segment lost 4 bases and the V segment lost 2 bases, leaving 0 bases of the junction unmatched. CDR3 amino acids: CASSEGQGYEQYF. CDR3 DNA: TGCGCCAGCAGTGAGGGACAGGGGTACGAGCAGTACTTC.

This clone was counted a few times. Its ends do not fully match the called genes, so a read error is possible. The genes are TRBV2 and TRBJ2-7, with TRBD1 matching 9 bases. Germline V CDR1 and CDR2: SNHLY, FYNNEI. The CDR3 runs to 19 residues. CDR3 region: CASRTHRGQGEMRSSSKHF. CDR3 bases: TGTGCCAGCCGAACCCACAGGGGGCAGGGAGAGATGAGGAGCTCTAGCAAACACTTC.

The chain links TRBV5-4 to TRBJ2-3; D gene unclear. This CDR3 has 11 amino acids. V lost 0 bases to trimming and J lost 6 bases, with 2 bases between them. Germline V gene sequence: CDR1 SGHNT, CDR2 YYREEE (reference sequence). CDR3 sequence reads: CASSLADTQYF. In DNA form, the CDR3 reads TGTGCCAGCAGCTTGGCGGATACGCAGTATTTT.